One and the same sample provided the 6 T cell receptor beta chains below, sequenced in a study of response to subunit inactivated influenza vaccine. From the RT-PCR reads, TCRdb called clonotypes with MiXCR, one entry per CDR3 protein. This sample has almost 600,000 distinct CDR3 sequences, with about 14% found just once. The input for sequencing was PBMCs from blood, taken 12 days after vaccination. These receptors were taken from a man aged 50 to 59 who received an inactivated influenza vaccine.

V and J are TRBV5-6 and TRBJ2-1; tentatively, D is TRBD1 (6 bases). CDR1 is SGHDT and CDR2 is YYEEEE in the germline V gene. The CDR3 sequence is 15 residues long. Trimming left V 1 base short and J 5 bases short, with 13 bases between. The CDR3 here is CASSLRRQVHNEQFF. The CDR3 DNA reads TGTGCCAGCAGCTTGCGGAGACAGGTCCACAATGAGCAGTTCTTC.

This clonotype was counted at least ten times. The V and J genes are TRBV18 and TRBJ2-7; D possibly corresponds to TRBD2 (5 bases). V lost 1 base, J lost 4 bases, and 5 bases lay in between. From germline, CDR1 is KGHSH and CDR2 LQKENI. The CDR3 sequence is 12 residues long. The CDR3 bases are TGTGCCAGCTCACCACGGGAGTACGAGCAGTACTTC. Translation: CASSPREYEQYF. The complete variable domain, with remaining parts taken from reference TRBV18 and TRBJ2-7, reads NAGVMQNPRHLVRRRGQEARLRCSPMKGHSHVYWYRQLPEEGLKFMVYLQKENIIDESGMPKERFSAEFPKEGPSILRIQQVVRGDSAAYFCASSPREYEQYFGPGTRLTVT.

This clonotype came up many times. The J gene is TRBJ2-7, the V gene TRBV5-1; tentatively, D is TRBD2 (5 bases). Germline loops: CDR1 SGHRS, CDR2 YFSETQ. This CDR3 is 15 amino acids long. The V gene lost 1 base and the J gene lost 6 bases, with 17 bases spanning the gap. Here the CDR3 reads CASSLYSTEGREQYF. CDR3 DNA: TGCGCCAGCAGCTTGTACTCAACCGAGGGCCGCGAGCAGTACTTC.

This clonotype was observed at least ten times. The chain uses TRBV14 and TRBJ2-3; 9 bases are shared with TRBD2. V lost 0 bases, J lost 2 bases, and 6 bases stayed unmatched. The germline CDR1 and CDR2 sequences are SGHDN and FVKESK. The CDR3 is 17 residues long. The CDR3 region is CASSQERLAGITDTQYF. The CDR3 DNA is TGTGCCAGCAGCCAAGAAAGGCTAGCGGGAATCACAGATACGCAGTATTTT.

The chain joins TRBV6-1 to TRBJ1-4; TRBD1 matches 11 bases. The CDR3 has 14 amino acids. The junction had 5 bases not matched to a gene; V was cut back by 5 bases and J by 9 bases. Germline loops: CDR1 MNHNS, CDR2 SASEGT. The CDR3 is CASSPGTGGQKLFF. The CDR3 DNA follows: TGTGCCAGCAGTCCCGGGACAGGGGGGCAAAAACTGTTTTTT.

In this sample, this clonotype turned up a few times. For the CDR3, the DNA is TGTGCCAGCAGTTCCTCGGTCACTGAAGCTTTCTTT. Its translation is CASSSSVTEAFF. The chain is built from TRBV12-3 or TRBV12-4 and TRBJ1-1; D gene unclear. The V gene lost 4 bases and the J gene lost 4 bases, with 7 bases spanning the gap. This CDR3 is built from 12 residues.